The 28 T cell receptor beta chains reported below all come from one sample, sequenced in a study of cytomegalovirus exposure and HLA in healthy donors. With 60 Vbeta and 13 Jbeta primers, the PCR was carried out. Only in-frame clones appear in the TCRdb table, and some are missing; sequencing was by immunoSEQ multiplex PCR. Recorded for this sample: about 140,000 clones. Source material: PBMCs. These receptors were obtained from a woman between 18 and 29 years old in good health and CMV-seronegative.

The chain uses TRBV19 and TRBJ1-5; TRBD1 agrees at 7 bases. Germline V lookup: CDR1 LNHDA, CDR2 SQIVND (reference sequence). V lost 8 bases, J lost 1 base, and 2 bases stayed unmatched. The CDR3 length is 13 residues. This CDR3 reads CASGTVSNQPQHF. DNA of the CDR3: TGTGCCAGTGGGACAGTCAGCAATCAGCCCCAGCATTTT.

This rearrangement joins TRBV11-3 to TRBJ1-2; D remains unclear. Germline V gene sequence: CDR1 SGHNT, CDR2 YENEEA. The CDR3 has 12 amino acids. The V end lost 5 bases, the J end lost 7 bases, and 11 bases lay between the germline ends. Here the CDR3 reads CASSPLTSGYTF. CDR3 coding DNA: TGTGCCAGCAGCCCGTTGACTAGTGGCTACACCTTC.

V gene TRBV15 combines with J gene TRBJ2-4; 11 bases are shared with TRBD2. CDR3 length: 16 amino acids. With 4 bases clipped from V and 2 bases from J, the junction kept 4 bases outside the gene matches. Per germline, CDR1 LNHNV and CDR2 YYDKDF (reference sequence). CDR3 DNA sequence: TGTGCCACCAGCAATAGCGGGAGGGCACCCAAAAACATTCAGTACTTC. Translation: CATSNSGRAPKNIQYF.

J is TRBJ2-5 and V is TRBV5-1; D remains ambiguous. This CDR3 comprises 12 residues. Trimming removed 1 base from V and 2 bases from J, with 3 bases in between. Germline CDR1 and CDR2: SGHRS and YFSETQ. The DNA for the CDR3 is TGCGCCAGCAGCTTGCCGCAAGAGACCCAGTACTTC. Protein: CASSLPQETQYF.

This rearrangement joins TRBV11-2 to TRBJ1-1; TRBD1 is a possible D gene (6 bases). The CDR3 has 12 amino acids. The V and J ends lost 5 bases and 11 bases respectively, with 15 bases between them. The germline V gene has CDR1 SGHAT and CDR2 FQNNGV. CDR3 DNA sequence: TGTGCCAGCAGCGAAGAGCAGGGGTCGGCTTTCTTT. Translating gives CASSEEQGSAFF.

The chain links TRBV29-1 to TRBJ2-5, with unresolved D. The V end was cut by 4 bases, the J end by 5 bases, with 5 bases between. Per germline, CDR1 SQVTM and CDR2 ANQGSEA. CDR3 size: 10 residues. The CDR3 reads CSVGQETQYF. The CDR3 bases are TGCAGCGTTGGTCAGGAGACCCAGTACTTC.

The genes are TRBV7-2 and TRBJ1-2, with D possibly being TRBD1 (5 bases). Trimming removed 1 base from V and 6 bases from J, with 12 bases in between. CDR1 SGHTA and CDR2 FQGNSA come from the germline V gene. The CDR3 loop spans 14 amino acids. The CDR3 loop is CASSLGGTRDGYTF. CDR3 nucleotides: TGTGCCAGCAGCTTAGGAGGGACTCGTGATGGCTACACCTTC.

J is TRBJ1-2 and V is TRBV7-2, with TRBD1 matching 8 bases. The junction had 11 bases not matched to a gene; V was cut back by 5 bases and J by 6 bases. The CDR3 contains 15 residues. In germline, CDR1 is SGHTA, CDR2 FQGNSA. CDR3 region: CTSSGGGQGGNGYTF. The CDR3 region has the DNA TGTACCAGCAGCGGGGGAGGACAGGGAGGAAATGGCTACACCTTC.

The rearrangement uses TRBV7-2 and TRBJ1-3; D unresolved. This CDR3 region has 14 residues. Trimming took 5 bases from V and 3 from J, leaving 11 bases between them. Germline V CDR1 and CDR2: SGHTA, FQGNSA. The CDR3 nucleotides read TGTGCCAGCAGCCCCGGGATAGGTGGAAACACCATATATTTT. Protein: CASSPGIGGNTIYF.

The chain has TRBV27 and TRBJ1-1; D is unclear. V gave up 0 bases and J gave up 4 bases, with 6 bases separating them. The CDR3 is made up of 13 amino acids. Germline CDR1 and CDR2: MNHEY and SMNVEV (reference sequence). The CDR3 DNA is TGTGCCAGCAGTTTATCGCCGGTCACTGAAGCTTTCTTT. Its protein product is CASSLSPVTEAFF.

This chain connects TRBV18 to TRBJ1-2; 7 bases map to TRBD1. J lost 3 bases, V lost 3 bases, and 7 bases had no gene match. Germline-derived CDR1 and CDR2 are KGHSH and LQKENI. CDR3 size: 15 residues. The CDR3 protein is CASSPGTETDYGYTF. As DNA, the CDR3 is TGTGCCAGCTCACCTGGGACAGAGACCGACTATGGCTACACCTTC.

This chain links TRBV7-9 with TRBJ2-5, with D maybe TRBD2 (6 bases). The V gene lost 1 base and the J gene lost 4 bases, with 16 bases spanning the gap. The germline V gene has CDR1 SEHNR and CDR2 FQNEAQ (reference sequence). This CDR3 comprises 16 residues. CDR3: CASSLGVAEQLETQYF. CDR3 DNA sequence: TGTGCCAGCAGCTTAGGGGTAGCGGAGCAATTAGAGACCCAGTACTTC. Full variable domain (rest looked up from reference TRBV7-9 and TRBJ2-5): DTGVSQNPRHKITKRGQNVTFRCDPISEHNRLYWYRQTLGQGPEFLTYFQNEAQLEKSRLLSDRFSAERPKGSFSTLEIQRTEQGDSAMYLCASSLGVAEQLETQYFGPGTRLLVL.

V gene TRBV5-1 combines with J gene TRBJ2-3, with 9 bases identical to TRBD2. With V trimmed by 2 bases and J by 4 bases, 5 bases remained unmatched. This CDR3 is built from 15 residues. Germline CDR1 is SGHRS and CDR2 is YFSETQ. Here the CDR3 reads CASSFYSGSADTQYF. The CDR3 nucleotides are TGCGCCAGCAGCTTTTATAGCGGGAGCGCAGATACGCAGTATTTT.

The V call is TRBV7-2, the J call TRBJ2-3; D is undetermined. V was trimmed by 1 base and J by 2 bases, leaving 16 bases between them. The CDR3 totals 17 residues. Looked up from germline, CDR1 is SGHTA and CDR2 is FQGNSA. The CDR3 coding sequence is TGTGCCAGCAGCTTAGGAAAAATGGCGGCCTACACAGATACGCAGTATTTT. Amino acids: CASSLGKMAAYTDTQYF.

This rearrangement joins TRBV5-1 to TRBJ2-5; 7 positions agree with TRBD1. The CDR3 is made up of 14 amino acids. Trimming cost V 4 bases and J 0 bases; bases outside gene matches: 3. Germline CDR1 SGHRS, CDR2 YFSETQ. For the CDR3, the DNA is TGCGCCAGCAGCCAGACAGGGAACCAAGAGACCCAGTACTTC. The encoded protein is CASSQTGNQETQYF.

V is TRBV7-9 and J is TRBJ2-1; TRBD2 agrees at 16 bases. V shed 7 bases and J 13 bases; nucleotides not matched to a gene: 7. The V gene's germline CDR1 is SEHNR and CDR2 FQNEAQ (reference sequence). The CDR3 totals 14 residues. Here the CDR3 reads CASNPGLAGGNQFF. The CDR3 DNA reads TGTGCCAGCAACCCGGGACTAGCGGGAGGGAACCAGTTCTTC.

The CDR3 DNA sequence: TGTGCCAGCAGTCCAGCCAGGGGGCCCTACGAGCAGTACTTC. As protein: CASSPARGPYEQYF. The V gene is TRBV6-1, the J gene TRBJ2-7; 8 bases line up with TRBD1. The CDR3 has 14 amino acids. V was pared by 5 bases and J by 2 bases, with 5 bases of the junction left unmatched. From germline, CDR1 is MNHNS and CDR2 SASEGT.

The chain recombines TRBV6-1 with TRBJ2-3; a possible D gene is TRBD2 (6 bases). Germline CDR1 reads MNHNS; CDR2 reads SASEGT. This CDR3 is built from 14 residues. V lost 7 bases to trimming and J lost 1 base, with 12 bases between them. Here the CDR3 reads CASKVERGTDTQYF. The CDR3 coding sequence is TGTGCCAGCAAGGTAGAGCGGGGCACAGATACGCAGTATTTT.

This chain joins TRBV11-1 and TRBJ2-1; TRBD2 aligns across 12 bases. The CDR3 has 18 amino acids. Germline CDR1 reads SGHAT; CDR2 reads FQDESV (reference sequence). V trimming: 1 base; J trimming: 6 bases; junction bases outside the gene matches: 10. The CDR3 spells CASSLGPGLAGLGNEQFF. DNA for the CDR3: TGTGCCAGCAGCTTAGGGCCTGGACTAGCGGGATTGGGCAATGAGCAGTTCTTC.

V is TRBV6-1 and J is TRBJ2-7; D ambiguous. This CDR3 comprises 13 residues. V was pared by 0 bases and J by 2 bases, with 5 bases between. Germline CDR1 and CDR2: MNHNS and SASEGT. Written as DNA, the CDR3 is TGTGCCAGCAGTGAAGCCGAGCCCTACGAGCAGTACTTC. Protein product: CASSEAEPYEQYF.

CDR3 region: CASSSGGGPTGELFF. Here the CDR3 DNA reads TGTGCCAGCAGTAGCGGCGGGGGGCCCACCGGGGAGCTGTTTTTT. The chain couples TRBV6-1 to TRBJ2-2; 8 bases line up with TRBD2. V lost 5 bases, J lost 4 bases, and 6 bases stayed unmatched. CDR3 length: 15 residues. Germline CDR1 reads MNHNS; CDR2 reads SASEGT.

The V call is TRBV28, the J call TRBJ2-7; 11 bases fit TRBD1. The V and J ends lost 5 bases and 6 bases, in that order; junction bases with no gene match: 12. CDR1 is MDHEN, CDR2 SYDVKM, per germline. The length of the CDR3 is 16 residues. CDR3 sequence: CASSASGTGGLIEQYF. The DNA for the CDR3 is TGTGCCAGCAGTGCCTCCGGGACAGGGGGTTTAATCGAGCAGTACTTC.

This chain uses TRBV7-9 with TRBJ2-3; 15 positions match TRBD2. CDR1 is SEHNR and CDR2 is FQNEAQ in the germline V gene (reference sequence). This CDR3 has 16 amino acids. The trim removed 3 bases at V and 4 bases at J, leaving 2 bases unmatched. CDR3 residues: CASSFRTSGRADTQYF. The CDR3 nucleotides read TGTGCCAGCAGCTTTAGGACTAGCGGGAGGGCAGATACGCAGTATTTT. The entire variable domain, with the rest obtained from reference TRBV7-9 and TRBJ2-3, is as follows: DTGVSQNPRHKITKRGQNVTFRCDPISEHNRLYWYRQTLGQGPEFLTYFQNEAQLEKSRLLSDRFSAERPKGSFSTLEIQRTEQGDSAMYLCASSFRTSGRADTQYFGPGTRLTVL.

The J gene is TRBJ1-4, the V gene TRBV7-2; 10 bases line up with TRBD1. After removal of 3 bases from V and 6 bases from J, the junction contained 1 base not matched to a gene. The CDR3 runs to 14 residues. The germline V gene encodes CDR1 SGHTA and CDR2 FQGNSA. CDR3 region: CASSFGTGDEKLFF. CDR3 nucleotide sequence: TGTGCCAGCAGCTTCGGGACAGGGGATGAAAAACTGTTTTTT.

The CDR3: CASSPTGGPQETQYF. The CDR3 DNA sequence: TGTGCCAGCAGCCCGACAGGGGGCCCCCAAGAGACCCAGTACTTC. The chain employs TRBV7-7 and TRBJ2-5; 10 bases agree with TRBD1. J gave up 1 base and V 5 bases, and 4 bases lay outside the gene matches. The V gene's germline CDR1 is SSHAT and CDR2 FNYEAQ (reference sequence). This CDR3 region has 15 residues.

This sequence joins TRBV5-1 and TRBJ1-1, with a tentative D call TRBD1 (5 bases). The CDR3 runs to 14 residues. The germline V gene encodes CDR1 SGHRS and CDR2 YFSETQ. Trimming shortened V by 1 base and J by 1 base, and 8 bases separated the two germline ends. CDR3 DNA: TGCGCCAGCAGCTTGTGGCAGGGGAACACTGAAGCTTTCTTT. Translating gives CASSLWQGNTEAFF.

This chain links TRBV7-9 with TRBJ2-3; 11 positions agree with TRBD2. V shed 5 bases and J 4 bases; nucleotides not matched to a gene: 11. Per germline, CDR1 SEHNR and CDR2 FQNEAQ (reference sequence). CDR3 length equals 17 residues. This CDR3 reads CASSNPSSGRWADTQYF. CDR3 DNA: TGTGCCAGCAGCAACCCGTCTAGCGGGAGGTGGGCAGATACGCAGTATTTT.

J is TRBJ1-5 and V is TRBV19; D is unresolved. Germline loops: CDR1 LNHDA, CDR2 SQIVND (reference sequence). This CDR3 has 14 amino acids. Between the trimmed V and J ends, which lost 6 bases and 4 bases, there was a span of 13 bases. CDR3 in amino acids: CASSRGSFNQPQHF. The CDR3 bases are TGTGCCAGTAGCCGTGGGAGTTTTAATCAGCCCCAGCATTTT.